This T cell receptor beta chain was captured in a study of post-analysis software for immune sequencing data. Study-level results: Patients had higher frequencies than controls of about 5 TRBV segments, including TRBV5-6, TRBV5-1 and TRBV20-1.

Unique-molecular-identifier-tagged TCR beta cDNA libraries were used. TCRdb redid the calling of the PCR reads with MiXCR, one entry per CDR3 protein. The sample contains hundreds of thousands of distinct CDR3 sequences, around 50% of which appear only once. There are 12 residues in the CDR3. V lost 3 bases to trimming and J lost 3 bases, with 9 bases between them. Germline V gene data show CDR1 as DFQATT and CDR2 as SNEGSKA (reference sequence). Only a few counts were recorded for this clonotype. Its cognate antigen is unknown. What was sequenced was blood. This TCR was sampled from a girl aged 5 to 17 with multiple sclerosis. The V and J genes are TRBV20-1 and TRBJ2-7, with D perhaps matching TRBD2 (6 bases). The CDR3 DNA follows: TGCAGTGCTAGGCGGGATAACTACGAGCAGTACTTC. Residues: CSARRDNYEQYF.